These 24 T cell receptor beta chains originate from one sample sequenced in a study of T cell responses to AZD1222 COVID-19 vaccine. This table comes from immunoSEQ multiplex PCR, and its TCRdb copy is limited to in-frame clones, with some not included. The sample lists about 93,000 clones, approximately 88% occurring once. The sequenced sample was peripheral blood, obtained on day 0 of AZD1222 vaccination. Receptor source: an adult in good health.

The chain has TRBV12-5 and TRBJ2-1; the D gene could be TRBD1 or TRBD2 (5 bases each). The CDR3 is made up of 14 amino acids. Germline CDR1 and CDR2: LGHNT and FRNRAP. Trimming removed 6 bases from V and 7 bases from J, with 16 bases in between. CDR3 DNA: TGTGCTAGTGGGACCGCCGGGGCAGCGAATGAGCAGTTCTTC. Translation gives CASGTAGAANEQFF.

The chain recombines TRBV6-5 with TRBJ2-1; the D is unclear. From germline, CDR1 is MNHEY and CDR2 SVGAGI. The ends were cut back, 0 bases at V and 9 bases at J, with 12 bases in the middle. This CDR3 contains 14 residues. The CDR3 DNA follows: TGTGCCAGCAGTTACTCACTAATTCCTGTTGAGCAGTTCTTC. Translation: CASSYSLIPVEQFF.

The V and J genes are TRBV5-1 and TRBJ2-1; either TRBD1 or TRBD2 may supply D (6 bases each). V lost 0 bases to trimming and J lost 7 bases, with 17 bases between them. This CDR3 is 16 amino acids long. Per germline, CDR1 SGHRS and CDR2 YFSETQ. CDR3 region: CASSLGVRGRVNEQFF. CDR3 bases: TGCGCCAGCAGCTTGGGGGTACGGGGGCGCGTAAATGAGCAGTTCTTC.

This chain links TRBV10-3 with TRBJ1-1; 7 nucleotides line up with TRBD1. Germline values: CDR1 ENHRY, CDR2 SYGVKD. With V trimmed by 6 bases and J by 1 base, 5 bases remained unmatched. The CDR3 sequence is 14 residues long. The CDR3 loop reads CAISWDSQNTEAFF. The CDR3, as DNA: TGTGCCATCAGCTGGGACAGCCAGAACACTGAAGCTTTCTTT.

The chain employs TRBV5-8 and TRBJ1-2; D might be TRBD1 (6 bases). V shed 3 bases and J shed 2 bases, with 14 bases lying between them. The V gene's germline CDR1 is SGHTS and CDR2 YDEGEE. There are 15 residues in the CDR3. This chain's CDR3 is CASSSRRGTNYGYTF. The DNA for the CDR3 is TGTGCCAGCAGCTCCCGCCGGGGGACAAACTATGGCTACACCTTC.

The V and J genes are TRBV10-3 and TRBJ1-5; 8 bases agree with TRBD1. The CDR3 covers 15 residues. Unmatched junction bases numbered 4, after V lost 4 bases and J lost 2 bases. The V gene's germline CDR1 is ENHRY and CDR2 SYGVKD. The CDR3, as DNA: TGTGCCATCAGTGCAGCGACAGGGGGCAATCAGCCCCAGCATTTT. Translation gives CAISAATGGNQPQHF.

The CDR3 loop is CASSLGVSYEQYF. The CDR3 bases are TGTGCCAGCAGTTTAGGGGTCTCCTACGAGCAGTACTTC. The chain combines TRBV12-3 or TRBV12-4 with TRBJ2-7, with D hard to call. The V and J ends lost 1 base and 0 bases respectively, with 4 bases between them. The CDR3 extends over 13 amino acids.

The chain joins TRBV7-2 to TRBJ2-7, with a weak D call TRBD2 (5 bases). The V and J ends lost 0 bases and 7 bases respectively, with 19 bases between them. This CDR3 spans 16 amino acids. Germline lookup yields CDR1 SGHTA and CDR2 FQGNSA. The CDR3 loop is CASSLASGSGWREQYF. The CDR3, as DNA: TGTGCCAGCAGCTTAGCAAGCGGTTCTGGGTGGAGGGAGCAGTACTTC.

This chain links TRBV7-2 with TRBJ2-7, with D perhaps TRBD2 (6 bases). Germline V gene sequence: CDR1 SGHTA, CDR2 FQGNSA. The CDR3 length is 15 residues. Trimming took off 5 bases at V and 0 bases at J, with 14 bases between the two ends. For the CDR3, the DNA is TGTGCCAGCAGCCCGCGACTAGTGTTCTCCTACGAGCAGTACTTC. It is translated as CASSPRLVFSYEQYF. The entire variable domain, with the rest obtained from reference TRBV7-2 and TRBJ2-7, is as follows: GAGVSQSPSNKVTEKGKDVELRCDPISGHTALYWYRQSLGQGLEFLIYFQGNSAPDKSGLPSDRFSAERTGGSVSTLTIQRTQQEDSAVYLCASSPRLVFSYEQYFGPGTRLTVT.

This clone was picked up a small number of times. The J gene is TRBJ1-2, the V gene TRBV7-9; D possibly corresponds to TRBD1 (6 bases). The V end lost 5 bases, the J end lost 6 bases, and 22 bases lay between the germline ends. The CDR3 runs to 16 residues. Germline V lookup: CDR1 SEHNR, CDR2 FQNEAQ (reference sequence). Here the CDR3 DNA reads TGTGCCAGCAGCCTCCTGGGGGGGCAGAGAGTCCATGGCTACACCTTC. Its translation is CASSLLGGQRVHGYTF.

This clone was picked up a small number of times. The chain joins TRBV5-1 to TRBJ2-1, with 10 bases aligning to TRBD2. J lost 15 bases, V lost 2 bases, and 11 bases had no gene match. The CDR3 spans 14 residues. Per germline, CDR1 SGHRS and CDR2 YFSETQ. As DNA, the CDR3 is TGCGCCAGCAGCTTTGAACTAGCGGGACCCACCCGGTTCTTC. Translated, it gives CASSFELAGPTRFF.

The V and J genes are TRBV15 and TRBJ1-5; 10 positions agree with TRBD1. The CDR3 spans 15 residues. Germline CDR1 reads LNHNV; CDR2 reads YYDKDF (reference sequence). The V gene end was trimmed by 3 bases and the J gene end by 6 bases; junction bases not matched to a gene: 5. As DNA, the CDR3 is TGTGCCACCAGCAGTGGGACAGGGGCCAGTCAGCCCCAGCATTTT. Translated, it gives CATSSGTGASQPQHF.

The chain carries TRBV27 and TRBJ2-3; D unresolved. The germline V gene has CDR1 MNHEY and CDR2 SMNVEV (reference sequence). The CDR3 runs 13 residues. The ends were cut back, 1 base at V and 6 bases at J, with 8 bases in the middle. The CDR3 loop is CASSLYSKDTQYF. The CDR3 DNA reads TGTGCCAGCAGTTTATACTCCAAGGATACGCAGTATTTT.

This sequence joins TRBV28 and TRBJ2-3, with D hard to call. The CDR3 loop spans 14 amino acids. Germline V gene sequence: CDR1 MDHEN, CDR2 SYDVKM. Trimming cost V 6 bases and J 2 bases, with 12 bases left between them. CDR3 residues: CASSLGSYTDTQYF. DNA of the CDR3: TGTGCCAGCAGCTTGGGTTCTTACACAGATACGCAGTATTTT.

A single count supports this clone. The chain carries TRBV19 and TRBJ2-3; the match to TRBD1 covers 9 bases. This CDR3 contains 15 residues. V gave up 4 bases and J gave up 3 bases; unmatched junction bases: 5. Germline assignment: CDR1 LNHDA and CDR2 SQIVND (reference sequence). The CDR3 coding sequence is TGTGCCAGTAGTACCACCGGGACAGGGACAGATACGCAGTATTTT. It is translated as CASSTTGTGTDTQYF.

The rearrangement uses TRBV28 and TRBJ1-1; 7 positions agree with TRBD1. CDR3 length: 14 residues. Trimming cost V 4 bases and J 1 base; bases outside gene matches: 3. Germline V gives CDR1 MDHEN, CDR2 SYDVKM. In nucleotides, the CDR3 is TGTGCCAGCAGTTCGACAGGGCAGAACACTGAAGCTTTCTTT. It specifies CASSSTGQNTEAFF.

The genes are TRBV7-8 and TRBJ2-7; 9 nucleotides align to TRBD1. Germline V lookup: CDR1 SGHVS, CDR2 FQNEAQ. CDR3 size: 17 residues. J gave up 7 bases and V 2 bases, and 15 bases lay outside the gene matches. The CDR3 DNA is TGTGCCAGCAGCTTAACGCGATTCAGGACAGGGGTGAGGGAGCAGTACTTC. It codes for CASSLTRFRTGVREQYF.

V gene TRBV27 combines with J gene TRBJ2-7; D is unresolved. V was cut by 2 bases and J by 2 bases, with 13 bases left in between. The germline V gene has CDR1 MNHEY and CDR2 SMNVEV (reference sequence). CDR3 length: 15 amino acids. CDR3 coding DNA: TGTGCCAGCAGTTTAACTTCCGGGCAGACCTACGAGCAGTACTTC. Residues: CASSLTSGQTYEQYF.

The chain carries TRBV7-2 and TRBJ1-1; D is perhaps TRBD1 (5 bases). Trimming took off 2 bases at V and 10 bases at J, with 20 bases between the two ends. Per germline, CDR1 SGHTA and CDR2 FQGNSA. This CDR3 comprises 15 residues. Written as DNA, the CDR3 is TGTGCCAGCAGCTTAAGCTTGCGGGGCCTAAACGGAGCTTTCTTT. This codes for CASSLSLRGLNGAFF.

This chain uses TRBV28 with TRBJ1-5, with D possibly matching TRBD1 (6 bases). V was trimmed by 4 bases and J by 5 bases, leaving 9 bases between them. This CDR3 has 13 residues. The germline V gene has CDR1 MDHEN and CDR2 SYDVKM. The CDR3 nucleotides are TGTGCCAGCAGTTCACACAGGGATCAGCCCCAGCATTTT. It specifies CASSSHRDQPQHF.

V gene TRBV2 combines with J gene TRBJ1-2; maybe TRBD1 (6 bases). Trimming removed 3 bases from V and 0 bases from J, with 23 bases in between. Germline loops: CDR1 SNHLY, CDR2 FYNNEI. CDR3 length: 19 residues. CDR3: CASSDLVSGHKLANYGYTF. CDR3 in DNA: TGTGCCAGCAGTGACCTTGTTTCGGGACATAAATTAGCTAACTATGGCTACACCTTC.

In this sample, this clone turned up once. This chain links TRBV15 with TRBJ1-5; TRBD1 matches at 7 bases. J gave up 4 bases and V 0 bases, and 3 bases lay outside the gene matches. The CDR3 extends over 15 amino acids. Per the germline V gene, CDR1 is LNHNV and CDR2 is YYDKDF (reference sequence). CDR3 region: CATSRELQGNQPQHF. In DNA, the CDR3 is TGTGCCACCAGCAGAGAATTACAGGGGAATCAGCCCCAGCATTTT. The full variable domain, with the rest looked up from reference TRBV15 and TRBJ1-5, is DAMVIQNPRYQVTQFGKPVTLSCSQTLNHNVMYWYQQKSSQAPKLLFHYYDKDFNNEADTPDNFQSRRPNTSFCFLDIRSPGLGDTAMYLCATSRELQGNQPQHFGDGTRLSIL.

This clone was recorded once. The chain employs TRBV18 and TRBJ1-1; D possibly corresponds to TRBD1 (5 bases). Germline loops: CDR1 KGHSH, CDR2 LQKENI. The CDR3 runs to 13 residues. The ends were cut back, 4 bases at V and 1 base at J, with 7 bases in the middle. CDR3 nucleotides: TGTGCCAGCTCACAGGGGCCGAACACTGAAGCTTTCTTT. Amino acids: CASSQGPNTEAFF.

The V gene is TRBV6-4, the J gene TRBJ1-2; the D is unclear. Germline V gives CDR1 MRHNA, CDR2 SNTAGT. The length of the CDR3 is 13 residues. V was clipped by 4 bases and J by 2 bases, with 8 bases between them. The CDR3, as DNA: TGTGCCAGCAGTGGGGCAGGCAACTATGGCTACACCTTC. It codes for CASSGAGNYGYTF.